The T cell receptor beta chain described here comes from a study of cytomegalovirus exposure and HLA in healthy donors. Primers for the PCR totalled 60 Vbeta and 13 Jbeta. Profiling relied on immunoSEQ multiplex PCR, and the TCRdb table lists in-frame clones only, not all of them. Its table lists 55,000 or so clones. The sample consisted of PBMCs. This receptor was obtained from a woman in her forties or fifties in good health and CMV-seropositive.

The CDR3 region has the DNA TGCAGTGCTACAGGGAATGAGCAGTTCTTC. This encodes CSATGNEQFF. The chain is built from TRBV20-1 and TRBJ2-1, with a tentative D call TRBD1 (5 bases). V was shortened by 4 bases and J by 7 bases, with 5 bases between the two germline ends. CDR3 length: 10 residues. Germline CDR1 and CDR2: DFQATT and SNEGSKA (reference sequence).